The T cell receptor (beta chain) described here comes from a study of T cells in tumors after PD-1 blockade. In the study overall: Each patient got pembrolizumab 200 mg every 3 weeks or cemiplimab 350 mg every 2 weeks. Daily vismodegib 150 mg continued in a subset of anti-PD-1-treated patients.

Study results and caveats: Blood contained 35% to 50% of the tumor's TCR clonotypes.

To note about this clone: Its target is unknown.

The repertoire was sequenced with immunoSEQ multiplex PCR; TCRdb's copy has only in-frame clones and lacks some. This table has some 25,000 clones, around four fifths appearing once. Trimming left V 4 bases short and J 6 bases short, with 12 bases between. CDR1 SGHDT and CDR2 YYEEEE come from the germline V gene. The CDR3 length is 13 residues. The sequenced sample was PBMCs, obtained after anti-PD-1 treatment. The TCR was taken from a human donor with basal cell carcinoma. This chain connects TRBV5-6 to TRBJ2-3; D is undetermined. The CDR3 DNA is TGTGCCAGCAGCCCCGCCGGGTCGGATACGCAGTATTTT. This translates into CASSPAGSDTQYF.